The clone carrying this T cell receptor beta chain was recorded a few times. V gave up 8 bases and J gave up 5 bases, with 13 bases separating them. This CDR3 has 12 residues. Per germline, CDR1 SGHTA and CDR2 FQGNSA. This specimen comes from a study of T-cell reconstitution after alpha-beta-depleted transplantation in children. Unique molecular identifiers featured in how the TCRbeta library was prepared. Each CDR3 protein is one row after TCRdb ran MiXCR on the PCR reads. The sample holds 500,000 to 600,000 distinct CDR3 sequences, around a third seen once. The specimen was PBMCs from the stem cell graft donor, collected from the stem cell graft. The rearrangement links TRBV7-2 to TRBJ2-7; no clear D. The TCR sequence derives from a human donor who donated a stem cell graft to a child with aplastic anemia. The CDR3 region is CASGLRRDEQYF. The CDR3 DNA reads TGTGCCAGCGGCCTCCGACGGGACGAGCAGTACTTC.